What follows describes a single T cell receptor beta chain. Its antigen is unknown. This sample was included in a study of brain T cells in children with intractable seizures. Study outcomes and limitations: Patients' HCMV serostatus was unknown; virus specificity rests on CDR3 similarity alone.

Per germline, CDR1 ENHRY and CDR2 SYGVKD. With 3 bases removed from V and 7 bases from J, the gap between germline ends came to 3 bases. The CDR3 length is 11 residues. Produced via immunoSEQ multiplex PCR; TCRdb's table is partial and in-frame only. The top ten hold around 22% of the sample, which has about 80,000 clones, about 90% seen once. This sequence was found in a girl aged 2-15 years with Rasmussen encephalitis and intractable seizures. The rearrangement links TRBV10-3 to TRBJ1-4; no definite D call. Material: peripheral blood, obtained at surgery. The CDR3 sequence: CAISEGEKLFF. CDR3 nucleotides: TGTGCCATCAGTGAAGGTGAAAAACTGTTTTTT.